This T cell receptor beta chain was documented in a study of T-cell memory formation after mild COVID-19. Study at large: Largely donor-specific sequence clusters came from a couple of donors. Broader study findings: Several responding clones turned up in pre-infection memory, indicating that cross-reactive memory may have taken part. The SARS-CoV-2 specificity of second-wave clones reaching peak at day 37 remained unverified.

This clonotype was seen more than once but under ten times. Its antigen is undetermined. The CDR3 covers 13 residues. Germline V gene lookup returns CDR1 SGHRS and CDR2 YFSETQ. The V and J ends lost 4 bases and 5 bases respectively, with 13 bases between them. A 5'RACE reaction primed in the constant segment made cDNA libraries of TCR alpha and TCR beta, and these carried sample barcodes and UMIs. TCRdb re-called the 5' RACE reads with MiXCR, one entry per CDR3 protein. Among 100,000 to 140,000 distinct CDR3 sequences, 14% were seen once, and the ten largest hold 30% to 45%. The sequence came from a man younger than 30 who had mild COVID-19 (a few samples of this study predate the infection). Cell type and time point are not known. The material sequenced was PBMCs or a T cell subset sorted from them (not recorded which). V is TRBV5-1 and J is TRBJ2-7; TRBD2 might be the D (6 bases). The CDR3 protein is CASSPWEAHEQYF. The CDR3 coding sequence is TGCGCCAGCAGCCCCTGGGAGGCCCACGAGCAGTACTTC.